This T cell receptor beta chain was documented in a study of T-cell reconstitution after alpha-beta-depleted transplantation in children (TCRdb year 2016). As for the study more broadly: Using TCR repertoire profiling, the study quantitatively followed how T-cell immune reconstitution unfolded in children after TCRalphabeta/CD19-depleted allogeneic hematopoietic cell transplantation.

Trimming takes 4 bases off V and 8 bases off J; junction bases not matched to a gene: 6. The germline V gene provides CDR1 SGHRS and CDR2 YFSETQ. The CDR3 spans 15 residues, from the cysteine through the phenylalanine. Solely the CDR3 DNA is kept, with 45 bases framed from the first base. This specimen's treatment or condition label, interpreted: allogeneic hematopoietic cell transplantation with graft depleted of TCRalphabeta T cells and CD19 B cells. TCRalphabeta/CD19-depleted allogeneic hematopoietic cell grafts were given to the transplant recipients, all of whom were children. On this clonotype: Its target antigen remains unknown. Base qualities were left out, and no much larger clone turns up one base away.

What the authors observed across the whole study: The frequencies of hyperexpanded clones fell over the following months, and after one year, T-cell counts and TCRbeta diversity were mostly attributed to newly produced T cells. The apparently early recovery of alphabetaT-cell counts about two months after transplant reportedly depended on only several hundred rapidly expanded clones that came from non-depleted graft cells. The high TCRbeta diversity at day 60 in some patients was ascribed to recipient T cells and intrathymic progenitors that had survived conditioning.

Libraries were constructed by PCR. TCRdb names Illumina HiSeq 2500 as the instrument used. To normalize quantification of the TCRbeta repertoire, the TCR libraries were built with molecular barcoding that relied on unique molecular identifiers. The public reads were quality trimmed at Q25 with fastp and then assembled into clones with MiXCR by TCRdb, keeping productive beta chains. Entries are consolidated by CDR3 protein sequence, retaining the most common genes and DNA. Counted in this sample were about 470,000 distinct CDR3 sequences; over 40% of them appeared once. Clones ranked in the top ten supply 25% to 30% of the sample.

The V and J genes are TRBV5-1 and TRBJ2-1, with 13 bases in between that match TRBD2. Sequenced material: PBMCs, taken before TCRalphabeta/CD19-depleted stem cell transplant. The clonotype originates from a girl aged 2-10 years with aplastic anemia, due to receive a stem cell transplant. At the DNA level, the sequence is TGCGCCAGCAGCGCCACTAGCGGGAGGGACGATGAGCAGTTCTTC. Translated, it reads CASSATSGRDDEQFF.